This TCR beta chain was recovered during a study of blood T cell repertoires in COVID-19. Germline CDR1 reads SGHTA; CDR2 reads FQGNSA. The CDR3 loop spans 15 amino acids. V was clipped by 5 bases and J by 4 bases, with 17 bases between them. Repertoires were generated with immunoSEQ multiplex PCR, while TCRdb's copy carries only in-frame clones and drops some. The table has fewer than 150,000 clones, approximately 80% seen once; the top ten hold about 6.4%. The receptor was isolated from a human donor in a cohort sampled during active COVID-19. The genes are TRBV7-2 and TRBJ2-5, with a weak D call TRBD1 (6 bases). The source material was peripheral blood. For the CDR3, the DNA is TGTGCCAGCAGCCCCGTGGGGGCGAATCGAGAGACCCAGTACTTC. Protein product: CASSPVGANRETQYF.